One T cell receptor beta chain is described in this entry. What it binds is not known. The donors were part of the validation cohort, which consisted of about 120 subjects and was separate from the first cohort of 666 subjects. This entry comes from a study of cytomegalovirus exposure and HLA in healthy donors. Study background: The approximately 120 validation repertoires were reported in a later analysis to have been generated on the same platform as the 666 first-cohort repertoires. General study findings and limits: According to a later analysis, TCR clusters from the first cohort tended to co-occur in the roughly 130 validation repertoires. Rare TCR sequences dominated, though some public TCRs recurred in many donors.

The junction had 11 bases not matched to a gene; V was cut back by 5 bases and J by 0 bases. The CDR3 totals 18 residues. Germline V gives CDR1 MDHEN, CDR2 SYDVKM. Some clones are missing from TCRdb's copy, which holds only in-frame ones; the method was immunoSEQ multiplex PCR. Found here are roughly 150,000 clones, roughly 90% of them singletons; the top ten hold around 4.4%. Sample: PBMCs. This clonotype was sampled from a man younger than 30 in good health and CMV-seropositive. The chain joins TRBV28 to TRBJ2-7, with 12 bases that match TRBD1. Written as DNA, the CDR3 is TGTGCCAGCAGTACCCCGGGACAGGGGGCTAGAACCTCCTACGAGCAGTACTTC. This encodes CASSTPGQGARTSYEQYF.